This T cell receptor (beta chain) was obtained from a study of regulatory T cells in long-lasting Graves disease. Stated time point: persistent/refractory GD, antithyroid drugs over 5 years with positive TRAb. Extracted PBMC RNA gave rise to the TCR library. The authors built TCR beta libraries using iRepertoire HTBI primers and Arm-PCR of CDR3 regions. From the multiplex PCR reads, TCRdb called clonotypes with MiXCR, one entry per CDR3 protein. The sample shows more than 350,000 distinct CDR3 sequences, 21% of them seen only once. This clonotype turned up a few times. What it recognizes is unknown. General study points: Study of thyroid tissue was not done, with only peripheral blood studied.

Looked up from germline, CDR1 is DFQATT and CDR2 is SNEGSKA (reference sequence). The CDR3 length is 13 residues. V was pared by 2 bases and J by 7 bases, with 3 bases of the junction left unmatched. The chain combines TRBV20-1 with TRBJ1-5; 9 positions agree with TRBD1. This sequence originates from a female donor with Graves disease. The sequencing used peripheral blood mononuclear cells (PBMCs), collected when the disease was refractory, from a patient treated with antithyroid drugs. The CDR3 DNA follows: TGCAGTGCTAGATCAGGGACAGGGCAGCCCCAGCATTTT. Translated, it gives CSARSGTGQPQHF.